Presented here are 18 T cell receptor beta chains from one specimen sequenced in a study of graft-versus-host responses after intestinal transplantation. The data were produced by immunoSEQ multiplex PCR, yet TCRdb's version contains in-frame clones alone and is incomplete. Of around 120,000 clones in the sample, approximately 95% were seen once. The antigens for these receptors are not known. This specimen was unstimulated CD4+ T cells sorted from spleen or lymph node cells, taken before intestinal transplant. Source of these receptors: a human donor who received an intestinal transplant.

The CDR3 nucleotides are TGTGCCAGCAGCTCCTCAGGGACTCTCTACGAGCAGTACTTC. Translated, it gives CASSSSGTLYEQYF. This sequence joins TRBV11-1 and TRBJ2-7; TRBD2 might be the D (6 bases). The germline V gene has CDR1 SGHAT and CDR2 FQDESV (reference sequence). This CDR3 contains 14 residues. V lost 4 bases and J 3 bases, leaving 13 bases between the germline ends. Supplemented by reference TRBV11-1 and TRBJ2-7, the full variable domain reads EAEVAQSPRYKITEKSQAVAFWCDPISGHATLYWYRQILGQGPELLVQFQDESVVDDSQLPKDRFSAERLKGVDSTLKIQPAELGDSAMYLCASSSSGTLYEQYFGPGTRLTVT.

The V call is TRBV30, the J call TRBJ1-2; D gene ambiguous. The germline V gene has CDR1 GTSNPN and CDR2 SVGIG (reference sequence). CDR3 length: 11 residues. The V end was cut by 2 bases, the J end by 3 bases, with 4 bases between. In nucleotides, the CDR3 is TGTGCCTGGAGTAGTTACTATGGCTACACCTTC. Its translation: CAWSSYYGYTF. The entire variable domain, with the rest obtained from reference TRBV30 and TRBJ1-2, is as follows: SQTIHQWPATLVQPVGSPLSLECTVEGTSNPNLYWYRQAAGRGLQLLFYSVGIGQISSEVPQNLSASRPQDRQFILSSKKLLLSDSGFYLCAWSSYYGYTFGSGTRLTVV.

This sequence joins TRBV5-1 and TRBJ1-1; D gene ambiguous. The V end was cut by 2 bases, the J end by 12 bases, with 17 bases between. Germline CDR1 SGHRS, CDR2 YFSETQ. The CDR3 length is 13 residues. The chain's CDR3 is CASSFPGSGGTFF. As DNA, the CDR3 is TGCGCCAGCAGCTTCCCGGGCAGCGGAGGGACTTTCTTT.

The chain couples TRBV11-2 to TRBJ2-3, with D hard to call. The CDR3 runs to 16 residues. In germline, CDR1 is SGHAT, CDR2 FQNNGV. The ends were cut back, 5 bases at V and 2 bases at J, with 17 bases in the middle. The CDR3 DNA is TGTGCCAGCAGCCAAGGGAACTACCCTAACACAGATACGCAGTATTTT. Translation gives CASSQGNYPNTDTQYF.

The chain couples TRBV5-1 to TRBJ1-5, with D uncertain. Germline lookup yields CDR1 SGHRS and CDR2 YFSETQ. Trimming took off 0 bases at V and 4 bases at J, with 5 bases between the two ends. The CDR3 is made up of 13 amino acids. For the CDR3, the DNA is TGCGCCAGCAGCTTGGCCCAGAATCAGCCCCAGCATTTT. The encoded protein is CASSLAQNQPQHF.

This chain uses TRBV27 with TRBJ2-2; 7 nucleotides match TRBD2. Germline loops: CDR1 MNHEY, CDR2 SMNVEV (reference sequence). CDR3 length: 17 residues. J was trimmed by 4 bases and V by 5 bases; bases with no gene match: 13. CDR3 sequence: CASSPHWAGVGTGELFF. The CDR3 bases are TGTGCCAGCAGTCCCCATTGGGCGGGAGTAGGCACCGGGGAGCTGTTTTTT.

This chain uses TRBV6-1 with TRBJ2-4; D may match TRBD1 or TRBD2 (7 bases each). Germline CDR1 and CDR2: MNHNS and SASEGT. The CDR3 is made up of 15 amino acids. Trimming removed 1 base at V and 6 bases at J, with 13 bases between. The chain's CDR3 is CASSEGAGGGNIQYF. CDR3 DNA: TGTGCCAGCAGTGAAGGGGCAGGGGGGGGAAACATTCAGTACTTC.

In DNA form, the CDR3 reads TGTGCCACCAGCGGGACAGGCAATCAGCCCCAGCATTTT. Its protein product is CATSGTGNQPQHF. This chain connects TRBV15 to TRBJ1-5; TRBD1 matches at 7 bases. The CDR3 loop spans 13 amino acids. Per germline, CDR1 LNHNV and CDR2 YYDKDF (reference sequence). The V and J ends lost 5 bases and 2 bases, in that order; junction bases with no gene match: 0.

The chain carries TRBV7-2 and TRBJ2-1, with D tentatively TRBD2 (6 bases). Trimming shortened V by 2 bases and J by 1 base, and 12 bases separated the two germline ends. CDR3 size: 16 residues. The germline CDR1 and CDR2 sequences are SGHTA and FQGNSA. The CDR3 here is CASSLNGRGSYNEQFF. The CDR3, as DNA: TGTGCCAGCAGCTTAAACGGGAGAGGTTCCTACAATGAGCAGTTCTTC.

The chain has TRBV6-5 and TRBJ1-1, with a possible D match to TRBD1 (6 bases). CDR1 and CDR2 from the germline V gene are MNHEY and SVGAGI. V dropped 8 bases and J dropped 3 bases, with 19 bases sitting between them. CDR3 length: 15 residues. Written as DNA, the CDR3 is TGTGCCAGCGGACTTGGAGGGGGGTCGTACACTGAAGCTTTCTTT. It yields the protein CASGLGGGSYTEAFF.

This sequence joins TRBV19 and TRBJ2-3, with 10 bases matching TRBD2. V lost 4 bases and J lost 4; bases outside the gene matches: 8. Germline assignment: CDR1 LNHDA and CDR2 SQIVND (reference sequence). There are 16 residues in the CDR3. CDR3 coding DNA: TGTGCCAGTAGTACCCCGGGACTAGCGACCCCAGATACGCAGTATTTT. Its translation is CASSTPGLATPDTQYF.

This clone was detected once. This chain's CDR3 is CASSSPRAGERVGYTF. DNA of the CDR3: TGTGCCAGCAGCTCCCCTAGGGCAGGGGAGAGAGTTGGCTACACCTTC. This chain links TRBV11-2 with TRBJ1-2; a possible D gene is TRBD1 (6 bases). Germline V lookup: CDR1 SGHAT, CDR2 FQNNGV. Trimming shortened V by 4 bases and J by 7 bases, and 22 bases separated the two germline ends. CDR3 size: 16 residues.

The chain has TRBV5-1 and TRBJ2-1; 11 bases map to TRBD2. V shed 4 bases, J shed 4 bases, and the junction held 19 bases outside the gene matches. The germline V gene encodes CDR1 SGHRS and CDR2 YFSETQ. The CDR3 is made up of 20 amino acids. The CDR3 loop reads CASSGVLAGGRTGSYNEQFF. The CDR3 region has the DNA TGCGCCAGCAGCGGTGTGCTAGCGGGGGGAAGGACAGGGAGTTACAATGAGCAGTTCTTC.

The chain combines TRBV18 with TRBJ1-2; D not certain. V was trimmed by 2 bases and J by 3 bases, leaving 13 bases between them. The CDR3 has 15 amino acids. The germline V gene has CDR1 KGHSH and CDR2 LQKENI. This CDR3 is CASSPRPDLHYGYTF. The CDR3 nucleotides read TGTGCCAGCTCACCAAGGCCCGATCTTCACTATGGCTACACCTTC.

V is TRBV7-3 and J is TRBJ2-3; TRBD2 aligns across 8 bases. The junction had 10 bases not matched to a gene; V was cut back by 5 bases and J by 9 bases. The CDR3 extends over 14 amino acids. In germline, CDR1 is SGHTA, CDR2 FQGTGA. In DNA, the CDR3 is TGTGCCAGCAGCGTACTAGCGGACTCTGACACGCAGTATTTT. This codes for CASSVLADSDTQYF.

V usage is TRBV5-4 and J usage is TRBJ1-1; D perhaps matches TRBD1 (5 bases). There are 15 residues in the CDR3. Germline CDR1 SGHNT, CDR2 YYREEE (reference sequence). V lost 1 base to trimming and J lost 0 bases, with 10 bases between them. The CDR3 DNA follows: TGTGCCAGCAGCTTGCGACAGCCGATGAACACTGAAGCTTTCTTT. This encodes CASSLRQPMNTEAFF.

CDR3 sequence (DNA): TGCGCCAGCAGCTTGGCAGGGGGCGATGGCTACACCTTC. This codes for CASSLAGGDGYTF. This chain uses TRBV5-1 with TRBJ1-2, with 8 bases fitting TRBD1. The J segment lost 6 bases and the V segment lost 0 bases, leaving 1 base of the junction unmatched. The CDR3 covers 13 residues. Germline V gives CDR1 SGHRS, CDR2 YFSETQ. The full variable domain, in which reference TRBV5-1 and TRBJ1-2 provide the parts outside the CDR3, is KAGVTQTPRYLIKTRGQQVTLSCSPISGHRSVSWYQQTPGQGLQFLFEYFSETQRNKGNFPGRFSGRQFSNSRSEMNVSTLELGDSALYLCASSLAGGDGYTFGSGTRLTVV.

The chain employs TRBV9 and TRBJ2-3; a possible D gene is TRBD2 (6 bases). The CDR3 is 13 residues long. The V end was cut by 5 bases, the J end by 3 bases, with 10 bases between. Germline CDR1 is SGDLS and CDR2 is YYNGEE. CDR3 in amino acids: CASRAEGTDTQYF. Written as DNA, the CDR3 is TGTGCCAGCAGGGCGGAGGGGACAGATACGCAGTATTTT.